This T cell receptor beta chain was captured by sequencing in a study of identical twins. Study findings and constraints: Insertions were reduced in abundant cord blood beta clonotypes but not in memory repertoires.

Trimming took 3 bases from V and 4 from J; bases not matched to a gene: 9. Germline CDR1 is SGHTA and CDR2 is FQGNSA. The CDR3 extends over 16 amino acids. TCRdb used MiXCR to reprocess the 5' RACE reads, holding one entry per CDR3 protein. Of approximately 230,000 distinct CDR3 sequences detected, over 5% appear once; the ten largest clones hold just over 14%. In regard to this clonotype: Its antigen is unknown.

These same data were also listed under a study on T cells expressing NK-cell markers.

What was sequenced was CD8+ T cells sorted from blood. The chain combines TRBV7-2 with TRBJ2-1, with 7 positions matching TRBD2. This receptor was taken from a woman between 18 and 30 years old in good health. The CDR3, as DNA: TGTGCCAGCAGCTTGTGGCGGGAGTCGGAGTACAATGAGCAGTTCTTC. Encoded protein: CASSLWRESEYNEQFF.